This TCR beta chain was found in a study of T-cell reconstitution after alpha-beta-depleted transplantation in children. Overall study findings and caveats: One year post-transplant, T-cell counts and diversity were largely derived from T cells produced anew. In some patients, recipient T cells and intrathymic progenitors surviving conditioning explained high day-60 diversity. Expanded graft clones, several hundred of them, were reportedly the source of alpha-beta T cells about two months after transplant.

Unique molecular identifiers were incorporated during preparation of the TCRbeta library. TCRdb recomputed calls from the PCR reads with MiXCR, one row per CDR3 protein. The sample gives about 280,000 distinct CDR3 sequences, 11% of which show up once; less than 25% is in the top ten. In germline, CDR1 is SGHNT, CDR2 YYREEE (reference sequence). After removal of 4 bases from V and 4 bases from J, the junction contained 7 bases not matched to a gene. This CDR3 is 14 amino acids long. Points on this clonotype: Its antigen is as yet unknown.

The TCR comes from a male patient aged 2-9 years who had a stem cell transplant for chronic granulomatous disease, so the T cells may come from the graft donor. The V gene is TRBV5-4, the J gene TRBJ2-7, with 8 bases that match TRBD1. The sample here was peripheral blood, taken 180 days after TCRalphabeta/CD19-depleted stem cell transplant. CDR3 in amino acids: CASSHRTGTYEQYF. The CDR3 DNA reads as TGTGCCAGCAGCCATCGGACAGGGACGTACGAGCAGTACTTC.